A single sample gave rise to the 21 T cell receptor beta chains below, sequenced in a study of blood T cell repertoires in COVID-19. The table came from immunoSEQ multiplex PCR; TCRdb's copy has only in-frame clones and leaves some out. Here the sample spans roughly 80,000 clones, about 88% being singletons. The material sequenced was peripheral blood. The source is a human donor in a cohort sampled during active COVID-19.

V is TRBV12-3 or TRBV12-4 and J is TRBJ1-2; TRBD1 matches 8 bases. This CDR3 region has 13 residues. Trimming cost V 8 bases and J 6 bases; bases outside gene matches: 8. This chain's CDR3 is CASGPSGGHGYTF. In nucleotides, the CDR3 is TGTGCCAGCGGCCCCTCAGGGGGCCATGGCTACACCTTC.

About this clone: Other DNA sequences in this sample translate to the same CDR3. V usage is TRBV28 and J usage is TRBJ1-5, with TRBD1 identical over 9 bases. The V gene's germline CDR1 is MDHEN and CDR2 SYDVKM. This CDR3 is built from 15 residues. V lost 6 bases, J lost 4 bases, and 7 bases stayed unmatched. CDR3 coding DNA: TGTGCCAGCAGAACAGGGGGCTTATCGAATCAGCCCCAGCATTTT. It yields the protein CASRTGGLSNQPQHF.

CDR3 protein: CASSHYRAAGELFF. DNA of the CDR3: TGTGCCAGCAGTCATTACAGGGCGGCCGGGGAGCTGTTTTTT. The J gene is TRBJ2-2, the V gene TRBV11-3; maybe TRBD1 (6 bases). The V end was cut by 6 bases, the J end by 6 bases, with 14 bases between. CDR1 SGHNT and CDR2 YENEEA come from the germline V gene. The CDR3 is 14 residues long.

This rearrangement joins TRBV6-5 to TRBJ1-2; possibly TRBD1 for D (5 bases). This CDR3 contains 12 residues. Trimming pared 4 bases from V and 7 bases from J, leaving 10 bases between. Germline V CDR1 and CDR2: MNHEY, SVGAGI. CDR3 bases: TGTGCCAGCAGTTTTCCAGGGTTTGGCTACACCTTC. As protein: CASSFPGFGYTF.

The chain has TRBV7-8 and TRBJ2-2; the match to TRBD1 covers 9 bases. CDR1 and CDR2 (germline): SGHVS, FQNEAQ. Trimming at V came to 5 bases and at J to 1 base, leaving 5 bases not matched to a gene. The CDR3 is 16 residues long. The CDR3 here is CASSPGQGLNTGELFF. The CDR3 DNA is TGTGCCAGCAGCCCGGGACAGGGATTGAACACCGGGGAGCTGTTTTTT.

The J gene is TRBJ2-4, the V gene TRBV10-3; D remains unclear. Trimming took 0 bases from V and 4 from J, leaving 13 bases between them. The CDR3 contains 16 residues. The germline CDR1 and CDR2 sequences are ENHRY and SYGVKD. This chain's CDR3 is CAISESSNLLKNIQYF. The CDR3 DNA reads as TGTGCCATCAGTGAGTCTAGTAATCTCCTGAAAAACATTCAGTACTTC.

CDR3 nucleotides: TGTGCCAGCAGTACTAGCGGGGGAAGGGGTGAGCAGTTCTTC. It translates to CASSTSGGRGEQFF. The chain uses TRBV11-3 and TRBJ2-1, with 11 positions matching TRBD2. The CDR3 covers 14 residues. Trimming removed 6 bases from V and 9 bases from J; junction bases left unmatched: 7. Germline V gene data show CDR1 as SGHNT and CDR2 as YENEEA.

This clone was seen a single time. The chain is built from TRBV19 and TRBJ2-7, with D possibly being TRBD1 (6 bases). The CDR3 runs 14 residues. Between the trimmed V and J ends, which lost 8 bases and 6 bases, there was a span of 20 bases. CDR1 and CDR2 from the germline V gene are LNHDA and SQIVND (reference sequence). The CDR3 nucleotides are TGTGCCAGTTCTGCAGGGGCGGCTGGGGGCGAGCAGTACTTC. Translation gives CASSAGAAGGEQYF. Drawing the rest from reference TRBV19 and TRBJ2-7, the complete variable domain is DGGITQSPKYLFRKEGQNVTLSCEQNLNHDAMYWYRQDPGQGLRLIYYSQIVNDFQKGDIAEGYSVSREKKESFPLTVTSAQKNPTAFYLCASSAGAAGGEQYFGPGTRLTVT.

CDR3 protein: CASSLPRRKGDSGNTIYF. In DNA, the CDR3 is TGTGCCAGCAGCTTGCCCCGGCGAAAAGGGGATTCTGGAAACACCATATATTTT. The chain carries TRBV5-8 and TRBJ1-3, with D possibly matching TRBD1 (5 bases). Germline values: CDR1 SGHTS, CDR2 YDEGEE. This CDR3 has 18 residues. Trimming shortened V by 1 base and J by 1 base, and 18 bases separated the two germline ends.

V and J are TRBV4-1 and TRBJ2-3, with D possibly TRBD2 on 5 matching bases. Germline values: CDR1 MGHRA, CDR2 YSYEKL. Trimming removed 1 base from V and 9 bases from J, with 14 bases in between. The CDR3 is made up of 14 amino acids. The CDR3 DNA follows: TGCGCCAGCAGCCAAGCGGGATCGGAAGAGACGCAGTATTTT. This sequence encodes CASSQAGSEETQYF.

This chain connects TRBV15 to TRBJ2-3; 11 nucleotides match TRBD2. This CDR3 comprises 16 residues. The ends lost 8 bases at V and 0 bases at J; junction bases unmatched: 7. In germline, CDR1 is LNHNV, CDR2 YYDKDF (reference sequence). The CDR3 sequence: CATFSGRDTSTDTQYF. CDR3 nucleotide sequence: TGTGCCACCTTTAGCGGGAGGGACACTAGCACAGATACGCAGTATTTT.

V and J are TRBV11-1 and TRBJ2-3; D ambiguous. Trimming removed 4 bases at V and 0 bases at J, with 8 bases between. The CDR3 runs to 14 residues. Germline V lookup: CDR1 SGHAT, CDR2 FQDESV (reference sequence). The CDR3, as DNA: TGTGCCAGCAGCTCGCTTGAGAGCACAGATACGCAGTATTTT. It yields the protein CASSSLESTDTQYF.

The rearrangement joins TRBV11-2 to TRBJ2-7; D is ambiguous. In germline, CDR1 is SGHAT, CDR2 FQNNGV. Trimming removed 1 base from V and 4 bases from J, with 5 bases in between. CDR3 size: 12 residues. As DNA, the CDR3 is TGTGCCAGCAGCTTAGTGTCTTACGAGCAGTACTTC. Translation: CASSLVSYEQYF.

The rearrangement uses TRBV25-1 and TRBJ2-7, with D possibly matching TRBD2 (7 bases). The germline V gene has CDR1 MGHDK and CDR2 SYGVNS. Trimming pared 4 bases from V and 2 bases from J, leaving 9 bases between. The CDR3 is 13 residues long. This CDR3 is CASSVGGPYEQYF. DNA of the CDR3: TGTGCCAGCAGTGTCGGGGGGCCCTACGAGCAGTACTTC.

This clone was detected only once. This rearrangement joins TRBV7-9 to TRBJ2-7, with D possibly being TRBD1 (6 bases). Trimming took 7 bases from V and 6 from J, leaving 22 bases between them. From germline, CDR1 is SEHNR and CDR2 FQNEAQ (reference sequence). This CDR3 is built from 15 residues. CDR3 coding DNA: TGTGCCAGCACCTTGATAGTTGGGGGCCAGGTCGAGCAGTACTTC. Its translation: CASTLIVGGQVEQYF. Drawing the rest from reference TRBV7-9 and TRBJ2-7, the complete variable domain is DTGVSQNPRHKITKRGQNVTFRCDPISEHNRLYWYRQTLGQGPEFLTYFQNEAQLEKSRLLSDRFSAERPKGSFSTLEIQRTEQGDSAMYLCASTLIVGGQVEQYFGPGTRLTVT.

The chain couples TRBV5-4 to TRBJ2-7, with 10 bases lining up with TRBD1. The CDR3 loop spans 15 amino acids. Germline CDR1 reads SGHNT; CDR2 reads YYREEE (reference sequence). Germline trimming cut 4 bases from V and 3 bases from J; bases unmatched to any gene: 7. CDR3 nucleotide sequence: TGTGCCAGCAGCCCCGGACAGGGGGTTCTCTACGAGCAGTACTTC. Encoded protein: CASSPGQGVLYEQYF.

V and J are TRBV19 and TRBJ2-2; 8 nucleotides line up with TRBD1. Germline trimming cut 4 bases from V and 1 base from J; bases unmatched to any gene: 11. Per germline, CDR1 LNHDA and CDR2 SQIVND (reference sequence). This CDR3 contains 18 residues. The CDR3 loop reads CASSTSDRESWNTGELFF. The CDR3 DNA reads TGTGCCAGTAGTACCTCGGACAGGGAATCGTGGAACACCGGGGAGCTGTTTTTT.

This chain joins TRBV19 and TRBJ2-7, with 7 nucleotides matching TRBD1. This CDR3 has 15 residues. Germline V gene sequence: CDR1 LNHDA, CDR2 SQIVND (reference sequence). The J segment lost 4 bases and the V segment lost 3 bases, leaving 9 bases of the junction unmatched. CDR3 bases: TGTGCCAGTAGTATGGCAGGGGGAGTAGGGTACGAGCAGTACTTC. Protein sequence: CASSMAGGVGYEQYF.

CDR3 amino acids: CASSPNRDRPTQPQHF. In DNA form, the CDR3 reads TGTGCCAGTAGTCCCAACCGGGACAGGCCCACTCAGCCCCAGCATTTT. The J gene is TRBJ1-5, the V gene TRBV19, with TRBD1 matching over 8 bases. The ends lost 5 bases at V and 6 bases at J; junction bases unmatched: 12. CDR3 size: 16 residues. Per germline, CDR1 LNHDA and CDR2 SQIVND (reference sequence).

This rearrangement joins TRBV7-8 to TRBJ2-2, with D maybe TRBD2 (6 bases). CDR3 length equals 14 residues. Germline lookup yields CDR1 SGHVS and CDR2 FQNEAQ. V was shortened by 10 bases and J by 1 base, with 13 bases between the two germline ends. CDR3 sequence reads: CATSRRENTGELFF. In DNA form, the CDR3 reads TGTGCCACCTCAAGGCGGGAGAACACCGGGGAGCTGTTTTTT.

The chain carries TRBV27 and TRBJ2-7; 14 bases are shared with TRBD2. The length of the CDR3 is 17 residues. The germline V gene has CDR1 MNHEY and CDR2 SMNVEV (reference sequence). The ends lost 5 bases at V and 5 bases at J; junction bases unmatched: 11. The CDR3 sequence: CASSLTGTSGSVNEQYF. The CDR3 region has the DNA TGTGCCAGCAGTCTCACCGGGACTAGCGGGAGCGTAAACGAGCAGTACTTC.